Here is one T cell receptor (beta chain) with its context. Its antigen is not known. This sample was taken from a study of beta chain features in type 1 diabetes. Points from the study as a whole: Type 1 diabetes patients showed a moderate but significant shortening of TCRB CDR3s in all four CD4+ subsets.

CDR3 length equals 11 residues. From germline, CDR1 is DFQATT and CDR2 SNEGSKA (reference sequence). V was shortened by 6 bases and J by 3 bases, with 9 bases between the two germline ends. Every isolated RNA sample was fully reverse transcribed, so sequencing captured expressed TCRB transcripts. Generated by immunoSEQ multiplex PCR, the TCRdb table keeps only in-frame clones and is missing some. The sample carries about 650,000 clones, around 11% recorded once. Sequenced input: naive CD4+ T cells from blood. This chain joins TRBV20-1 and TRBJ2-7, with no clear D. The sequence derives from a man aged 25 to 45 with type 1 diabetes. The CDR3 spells CSATLLYEQYF. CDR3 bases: TGCAGTGCGACCCTACTCTACGAGCAGTACTTC.